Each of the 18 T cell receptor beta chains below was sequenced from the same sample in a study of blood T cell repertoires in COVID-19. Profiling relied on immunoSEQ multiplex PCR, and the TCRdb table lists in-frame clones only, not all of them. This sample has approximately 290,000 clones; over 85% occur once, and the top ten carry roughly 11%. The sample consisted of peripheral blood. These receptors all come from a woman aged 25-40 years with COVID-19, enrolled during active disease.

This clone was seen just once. CDR3 region: CASSPLVGGEANTIYF. CDR3 DNA: TGTGCCAGCTCACCACTCGTGGGGGGTGAAGCAAACACCATATATTTT. J is TRBJ1-3 and V is TRBV18; TRBD1 might be the D (5 bases). The length of the CDR3 is 16 residues. Germline-derived CDR1 and CDR2 are KGHSH and LQKENI. Trimming took 1 base from V and 6 from J, leaving 16 bases between them.

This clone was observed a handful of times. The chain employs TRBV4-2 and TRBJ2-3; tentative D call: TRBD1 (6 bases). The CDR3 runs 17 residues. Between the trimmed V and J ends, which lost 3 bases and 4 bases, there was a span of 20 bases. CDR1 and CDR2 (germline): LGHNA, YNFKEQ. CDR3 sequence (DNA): TGTGCCAGCAGCCAGTATCGCGTGACAGGAGACGCAGATACGCAGTATTTT. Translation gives CASSQYRVTGDADTQYF.

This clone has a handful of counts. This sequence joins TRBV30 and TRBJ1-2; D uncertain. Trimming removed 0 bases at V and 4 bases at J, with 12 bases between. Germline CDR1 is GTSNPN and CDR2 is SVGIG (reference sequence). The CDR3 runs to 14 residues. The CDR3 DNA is TGTGCCTGGAGTGTACAAAGCCTAGGCTATGGCTACACCTTC. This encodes CAWSVQSLGYGYTF.

Here the CDR3 reads CASSSQGFSGNTIYF. CDR3 DNA sequence: TGTGCCAGCAGTAGCCAGGGATTCTCTGGAAACACCATATATTTT. This chain uses TRBV6-5 with TRBJ1-3, with a tentative D call TRBD1 (5 bases). Trimming took 5 bases from V and 0 from J, leaving 11 bases between them. CDR3 size: 15 residues. Germline lookup yields CDR1 MNHEY and CDR2 SVGAGI.

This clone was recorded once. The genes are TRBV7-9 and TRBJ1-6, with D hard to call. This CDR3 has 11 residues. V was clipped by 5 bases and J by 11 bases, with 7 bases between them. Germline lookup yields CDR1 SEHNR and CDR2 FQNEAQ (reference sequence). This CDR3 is CASSLEAPLHF. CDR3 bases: TGTGCCAGCAGCCTTGAGGCACCCCTCCACTTT.

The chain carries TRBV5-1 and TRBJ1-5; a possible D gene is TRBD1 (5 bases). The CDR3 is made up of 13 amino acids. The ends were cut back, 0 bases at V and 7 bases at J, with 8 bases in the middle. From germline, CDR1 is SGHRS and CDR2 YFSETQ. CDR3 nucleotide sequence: TGCGCCAGCAGCTTGGATGGGGCGCAGCCCCAGCATTTT. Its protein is CASSLDGAQPQHF. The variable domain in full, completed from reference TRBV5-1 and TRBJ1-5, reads KAGVTQTPRYLIKTRGQQVTLSCSPISGHRSVSWYQQTPGQGLQFLFEYFSETQRNKGNFPGRFSGRQFSNSRSEMNVSTLELGDSALYLCASSLDGAQPQHFGDGTRLSIL.

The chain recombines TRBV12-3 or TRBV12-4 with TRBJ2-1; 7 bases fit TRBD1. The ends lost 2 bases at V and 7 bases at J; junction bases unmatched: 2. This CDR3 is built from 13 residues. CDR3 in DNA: TGTGCCAGCAGTTTACAGGGGGTAAATGAGCAGTTCTTC. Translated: CASSLQGVNEQFF.

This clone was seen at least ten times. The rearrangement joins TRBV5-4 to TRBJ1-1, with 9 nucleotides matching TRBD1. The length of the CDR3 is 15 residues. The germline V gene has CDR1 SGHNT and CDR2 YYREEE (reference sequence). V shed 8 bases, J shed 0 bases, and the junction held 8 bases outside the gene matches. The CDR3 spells CARHLGQGLNTEAFF. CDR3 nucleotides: TGTGCCAGACACCTGGGACAGGGATTGAACACTGAAGCTTTCTTT.

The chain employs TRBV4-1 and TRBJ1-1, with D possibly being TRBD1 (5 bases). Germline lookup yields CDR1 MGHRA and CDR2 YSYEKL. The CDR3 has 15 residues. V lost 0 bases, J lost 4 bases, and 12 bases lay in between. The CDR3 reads CASSQDVAGSTEAFF. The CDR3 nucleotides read TGCGCCAGCAGCCAAGACGTGGCAGGGTCCACTGAAGCTTTCTTT.

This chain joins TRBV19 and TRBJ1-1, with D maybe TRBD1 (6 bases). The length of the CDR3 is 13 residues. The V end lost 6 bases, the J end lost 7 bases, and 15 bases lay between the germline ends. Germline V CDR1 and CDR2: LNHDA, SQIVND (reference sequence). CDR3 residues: CASSPTGSGEAFF. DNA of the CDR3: TGTGCCAGTAGCCCTACAGGGTCCGGTGAAGCTTTCTTT.

This chain's CDR3 is CASSAGQNNSPLHF. The CDR3 DNA follows: TGTGCCAGCAGTGCGGGACAGAATAATTCACCCCTCCACTTT. The chain links TRBV25-1 to TRBJ1-6; 7 bases are shared with TRBD1. After removal of 4 bases from V and 5 bases from J, the junction contained 2 bases not matched to a gene. CDR3 size: 14 residues. In germline, CDR1 is MGHDK, CDR2 SYGVNS.

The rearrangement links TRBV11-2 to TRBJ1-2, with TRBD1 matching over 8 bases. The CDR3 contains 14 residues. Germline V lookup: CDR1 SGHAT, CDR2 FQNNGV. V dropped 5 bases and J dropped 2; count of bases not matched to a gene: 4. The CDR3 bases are TGTGCCAGCAGCCCCCGGACAGGGAACTATGGCTACACCTTC. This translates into CASSPRTGNYGYTF.

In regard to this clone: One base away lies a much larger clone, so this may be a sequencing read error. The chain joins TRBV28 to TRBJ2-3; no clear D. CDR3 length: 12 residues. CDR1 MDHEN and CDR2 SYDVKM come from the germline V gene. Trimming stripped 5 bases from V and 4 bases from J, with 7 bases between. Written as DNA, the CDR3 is TGTGCCAGCAGTCCCCCTGCAGATACGCAGTATTTT. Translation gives CASSPPADTQYF.

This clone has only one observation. This CDR3 is CASGSGYTEAFF. In nucleotides, the CDR3 is TGTGCTAGTGGTTCGGGGTACACTGAAGCTTTCTTT. J is TRBJ1-1 and V is TRBV12-5, with unresolved D. Germline values: CDR1 LGHNT, CDR2 FRNRAP. This CDR3 is 12 amino acids long. The ends were cut back, 4 bases at V and 3 bases at J, with 6 bases in the middle. The full variable domain, with the rest looked up from reference TRBV12-5 and TRBJ1-1, is DARVTQTPRHKVTEMGQEVTMRCQPILGHNTVFWYRQTMMQGLELLAYFRNRAPLDDSGMPKDRFSAEMPDATLATLKIQPSEPRDSAVYFCASGSGYTEAFFGQGTRLTVV.

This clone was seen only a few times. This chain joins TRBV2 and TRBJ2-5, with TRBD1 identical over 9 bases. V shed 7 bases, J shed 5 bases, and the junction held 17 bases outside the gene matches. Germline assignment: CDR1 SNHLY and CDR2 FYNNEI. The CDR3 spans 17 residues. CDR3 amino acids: CASIPGGGTGSRETQYF. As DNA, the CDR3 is TGTGCCAGCATCCCGGGGGGAGGGACAGGGTCTAGGGAGACCCAGTACTTC. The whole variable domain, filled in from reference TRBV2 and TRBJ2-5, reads EPEVTQTPSHQVTQMGQEVILRCVPISNHLYFYWYRQILGQKVEFLVSFYNNEISEKSEIFDDQFSVERPDGSNFTLKIRSTKLEDSAMYFCASIPGGGTGSRETQYFGPGTRLLVL.

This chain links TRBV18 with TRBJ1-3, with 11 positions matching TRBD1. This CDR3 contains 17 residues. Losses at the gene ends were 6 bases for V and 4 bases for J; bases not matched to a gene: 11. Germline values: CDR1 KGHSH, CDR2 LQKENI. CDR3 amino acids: CASSPAGQGATGNTIYF. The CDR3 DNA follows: TGTGCCAGCTCTCCTGCCGGACAGGGGGCTACGGGAAACACCATATATTTT.

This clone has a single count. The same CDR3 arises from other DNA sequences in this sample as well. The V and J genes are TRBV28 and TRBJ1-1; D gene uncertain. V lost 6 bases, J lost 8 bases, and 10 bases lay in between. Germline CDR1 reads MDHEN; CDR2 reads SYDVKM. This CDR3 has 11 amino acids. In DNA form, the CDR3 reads TGTGCCAGCAGCTCCGGGAGGGAAGCTTTCTTT. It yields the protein CASSSGREAFF.

The CDR3 region is CAYRTEGVPHGGPQHF. The CDR3 DNA reads TGTGCCTATCGTACCGAGGGGGTCCCCCATGGAGGGCCCCAGCATTTT. The rearrangement uses TRBV27 and TRBJ1-5, with D perhaps TRBD1 (6 bases). V lost 11 bases, J lost 9 bases, and 29 bases lay in between. This CDR3 contains 16 residues. Germline V gene lookup returns CDR1 MNHEY and CDR2 SMNVEV (reference sequence).